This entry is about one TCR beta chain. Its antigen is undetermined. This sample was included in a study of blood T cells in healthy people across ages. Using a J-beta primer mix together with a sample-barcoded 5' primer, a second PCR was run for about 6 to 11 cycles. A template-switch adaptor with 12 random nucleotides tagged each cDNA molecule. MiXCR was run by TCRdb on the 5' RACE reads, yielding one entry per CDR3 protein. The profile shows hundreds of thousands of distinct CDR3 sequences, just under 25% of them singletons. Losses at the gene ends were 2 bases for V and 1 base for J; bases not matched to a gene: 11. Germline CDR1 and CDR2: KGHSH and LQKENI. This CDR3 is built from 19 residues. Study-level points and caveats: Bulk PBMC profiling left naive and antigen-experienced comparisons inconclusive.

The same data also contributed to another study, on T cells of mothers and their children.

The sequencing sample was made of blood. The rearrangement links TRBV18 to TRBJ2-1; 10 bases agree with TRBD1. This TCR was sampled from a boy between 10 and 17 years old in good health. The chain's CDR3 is CASSPFRDRGPKSYNEQFF. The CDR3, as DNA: TGTGCCAGCTCACCATTTAGGGACAGGGGACCTAAGTCCTACAATGAGCAGTTCTTC.